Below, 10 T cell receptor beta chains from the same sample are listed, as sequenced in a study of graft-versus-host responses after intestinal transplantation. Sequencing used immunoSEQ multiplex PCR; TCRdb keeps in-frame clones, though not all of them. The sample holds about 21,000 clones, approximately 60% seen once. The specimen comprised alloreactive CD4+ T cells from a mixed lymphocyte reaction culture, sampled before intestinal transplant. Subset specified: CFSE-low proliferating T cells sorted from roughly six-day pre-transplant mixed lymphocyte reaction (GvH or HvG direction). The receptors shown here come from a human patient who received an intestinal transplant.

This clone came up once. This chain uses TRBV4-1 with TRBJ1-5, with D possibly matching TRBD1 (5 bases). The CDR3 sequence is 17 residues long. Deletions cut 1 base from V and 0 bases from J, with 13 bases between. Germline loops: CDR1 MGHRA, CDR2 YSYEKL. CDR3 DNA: TGCGCCAGCAGCCAAGGTTCGACAGCTCCTAGCAATCAGCCCCAGCATTTT. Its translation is CASSQGSTAPSNQPQHF.

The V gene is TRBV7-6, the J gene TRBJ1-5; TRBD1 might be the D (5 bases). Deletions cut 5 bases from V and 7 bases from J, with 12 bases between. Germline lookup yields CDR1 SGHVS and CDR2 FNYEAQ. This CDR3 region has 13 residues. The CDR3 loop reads CASSETGFQPQHF. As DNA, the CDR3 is TGTGCCAGCAGCGAAACAGGATTCCAGCCCCAGCATTTT.

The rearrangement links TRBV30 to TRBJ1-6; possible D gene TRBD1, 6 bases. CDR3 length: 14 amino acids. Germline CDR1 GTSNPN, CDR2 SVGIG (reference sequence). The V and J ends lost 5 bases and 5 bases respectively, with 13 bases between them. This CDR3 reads CAWDRDTNNSPLHF. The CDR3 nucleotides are TGTGCCTGGGACCGGGACACCAATAATTCACCCCTCCACTTT.

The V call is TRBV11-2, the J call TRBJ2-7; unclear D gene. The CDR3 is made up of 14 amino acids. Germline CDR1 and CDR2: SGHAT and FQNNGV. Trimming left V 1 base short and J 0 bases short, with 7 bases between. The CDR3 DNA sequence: TGTGCCAGCAGCTTAGCACAGACCTCCTACGAGCAGTACTTC. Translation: CASSLAQTSYEQYF.

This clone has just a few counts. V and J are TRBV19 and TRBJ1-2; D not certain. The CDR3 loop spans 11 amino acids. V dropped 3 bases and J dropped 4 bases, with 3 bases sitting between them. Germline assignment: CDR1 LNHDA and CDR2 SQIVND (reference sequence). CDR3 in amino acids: CASSIGYGYTF. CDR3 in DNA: TGTGCCAGTAGTATCGGCTATGGCTACACCTTC. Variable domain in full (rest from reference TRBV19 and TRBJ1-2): DGGITQSPKYLFRKEGQNVTLSCEQNLNHDAMYWYRQDPGQGLRLIYYSQIVNDFQKGDIAEGYSVSREKKESFPLTVTSAQKNPTAFYLCASSIGYGYTFGSGTRLTVV.

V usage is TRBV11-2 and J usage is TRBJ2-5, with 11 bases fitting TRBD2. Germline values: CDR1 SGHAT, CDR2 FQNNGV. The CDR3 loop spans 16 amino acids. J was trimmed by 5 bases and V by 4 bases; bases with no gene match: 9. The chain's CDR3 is CASSSWTSGRGETQYF. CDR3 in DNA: TGTGCCAGCAGCTCCTGGACTAGCGGGCGGGGGGAGACCCAGTACTTC.

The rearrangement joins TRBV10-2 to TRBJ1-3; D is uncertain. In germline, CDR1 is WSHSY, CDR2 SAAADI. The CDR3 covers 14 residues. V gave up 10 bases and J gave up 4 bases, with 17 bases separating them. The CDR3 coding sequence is TGCGCCACCTCGAGGGAAATGGGGGGAAACACCATATATTTT. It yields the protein CATSREMGGNTIYF.

CDR3 protein: CATSRGRAGREGHEQFF. The CDR3 coding sequence is TGTGCCACCAGCAGGGGGAGGGCAGGGCGGGAGGGACATGAGCAGTTCTTC. V usage is TRBV15 and J usage is TRBJ2-1; 9 bases agree with TRBD2. Germline assignment: CDR1 LNHNV and CDR2 YYDKDF (reference sequence). Trimming took 3 bases from V and 8 from J; bases not matched to a gene: 14. The CDR3 is 17 residues long. Drawing the rest from reference TRBV15 and TRBJ2-1, the complete variable domain is DAMVIQNPRYQVTQFGKPVTLSCSQTLNHNVMYWYQQKSSQAPKLLFHYYDKDFNNEADTPDNFQSRRPNTSFCFLDIRSPGLGDTAMYLCATSRGRAGREGHEQFFGPGTRLTVL.

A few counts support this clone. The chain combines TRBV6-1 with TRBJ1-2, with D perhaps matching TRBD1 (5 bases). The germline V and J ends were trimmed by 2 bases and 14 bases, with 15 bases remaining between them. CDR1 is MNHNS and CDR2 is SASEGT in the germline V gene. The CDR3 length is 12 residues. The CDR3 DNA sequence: TGTGCCAGCAGTGAACTGGGGCGACCCTATACCTTC. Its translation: CASSELGRPYTF.

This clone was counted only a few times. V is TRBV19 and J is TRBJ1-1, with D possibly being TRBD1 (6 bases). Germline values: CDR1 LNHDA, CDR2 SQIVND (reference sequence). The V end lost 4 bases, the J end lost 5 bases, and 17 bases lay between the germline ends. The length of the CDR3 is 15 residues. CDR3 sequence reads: CASSTRQAVETEAFF. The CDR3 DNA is TGTGCCAGTAGTACCAGACAGGCCGTAGAGACTGAAGCTTTCTTT. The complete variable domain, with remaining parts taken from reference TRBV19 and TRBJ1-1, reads DGGITQSPKYLFRKEGQNVTLSCEQNLNHDAMYWYRQDPGQGLRLIYYSQIVNDFQKGDIAEGYSVSREKKESFPLTVTSAQKNPTAFYLCASSTRQAVETEAFFGQGTRLTVV.